The sequence of this T cell receptor (beta chain) was determined in a study of tumor-infiltrating lymphocytes in localized non-small cell lung cancer. This clone has only one observation. What it recognizes is unknown. Overall study findings and caveats: Only some patients had TCR sequencing, depending on available tissue.

Libraries were prepared by immunoSEQ multiplex PCR; TCRdb keeps only in-frame clonotypes and omits some of them. The sample holds about 12,000 clones, approximately 84% seen once. This TCR was recovered from a human donor with non-small cell lung cancer. Material for sequencing was lung tumor tissue.

The DNA for the CDR3 is TGTGCCAGCAGCTTATCGACAGGCAGGTGGAATTCACCCCTCCACTTT. Amino acids: CASSLSTGRWNSPLHF. The chain recombines TRBV11-2 with TRBJ1-6; TRBD1 is a possible D gene (6 bases). The V gene lost 2 bases and the J gene lost 7 bases, with 15 bases spanning the gap. Per germline, CDR1 SGHAT and CDR2 FQNNGV. The CDR3 sequence is 16 residues long.